A selection of T cell receptor beta chains follows, all from one sample in a study of blood T cell repertoires in COVID-19. Libraries were prepared by immunoSEQ multiplex PCR; TCRdb keeps only in-frame clonotypes and omits some of them. The sample shows some 200,000 clones, around four fifths of them seen only once. Sequences were obtained from peripheral blood. The source of these receptors is a woman older than 75 with COVID-19, enrolled during active disease. CDR3s include the opening cysteine and the closing phenylalanine or tryptophan.

V	J	CDR3
TRBV6-1	TRBJ1-4	CASSELGRTATNEKLFF
TRBV6-5	TRBJ1-1	CASTRGTGANTEAFF
TRBV19	TRBJ1-1	CASSMTAGTEAFF
TRBV5-1	TRBJ2-2	CASSRAGTITGELFF
TRBV28	TRBJ2-1	CASNGRVAGTYNEQFF
TRBV7-8	TRBJ2-5	CASSLGQFRETQYF
TRBV10-3	TRBJ1-1	CAISEGQGMAEAFF
TRBV6-2/TRBV6-3	TRBJ2-5	CASSRGGRETQYF
TRBV3-1/TRBV3-2	TRBJ2-1	CASSRQPLSYNEQFF
TRBV7-9	TRBJ2-1	CASGQSSYNEQFF
TRBV6-6	TRBJ1-2	CASTEVGRGNNYGYTF
TRBV15	TRBJ2-3	CATSPDQFVGGTDTQYF
TRBV2	TRBJ1-2	CASSLQGPVGYGYTF
TRBV19	TRBJ2-6	CASTPSPAGANVLTF
TRBV6-5	TRBJ1-4	CASSRRGVELFF
TRBV4-1	TRBJ2-1	CASSRGDSLNYNEQFF
TRBV7-2	TRBJ2-1	CASSLAYREQFF
TRBV5-6	TRBJ1-6	CASSSDTGTNSPLHF
TRBV19	TRBJ1-2	CASFLSQGGNYGYTF
TRBV28	TRBJ1-1	CASSLTGTVLYTEAFF
TRBV18	TRBJ2-4	CASSPGKNIQYF
TRBV6-2/TRBV6-3	TRBJ2-5	CASSPQGSEETQYF
TRBV29-1	TRBJ2-5	CSGGGGTGVQFQETQYF
TRBV7-9	TRBJ1-1	CASSKDTDIYRAFF
TRBV6-6	TRBJ1-3	CASSYGGGGNTIYF
TRBV29-1	TRBJ1-1	CSVKQGEETEAFF
TRBV25-1	TRBJ1-1	CASSLQRTGNTEAFF
TRBV6-5	TRBJ2-7	CASSYSGTGSYEQYF
TRBV5-1	TRBJ2-1	CASSLVAAVYNEQFF
TRBV27	TRBJ1-4	CASSSPGQVEKLFF
TRBV9	TRBJ2-1	CASAGHAGGSDEQFF
TRBV6-6	TRBJ2-2	CASSYLGLTGELFF
TRBV3-1/TRBV3-2	TRBJ1-6	CASSQGNSYNSPLHF